Sequencing of this TCR beta chain was carried out in a study of T cell repertoires in cytomegalovirus infection. Looking at the study overall: A matching HLA type, together with CMV infection, was signaled by public TCR beta signatures.

TCRdb processed the reads anew with MiXCR; each CDR3 protein has one entry. The sample has some 350,000 distinct CDR3 sequences, 15% to 20% seen once; the top ten hold roughly 9%. Study conclusions and caveats: The cumulative frequency of public TCR beta families distinguished individuals who carried CMV together with the relevant HLA. The study found HLA-C-restricted CMV-specific TCR beta clonotypes dominating the ex vivo response.

The CDR3 contains 13 residues. The germline CDR1 and CDR2 sequences are SNHLY and FYNNEI. The V end was cut by 6 bases, the J end by 8 bases, with 14 bases between. Remarks on this clonotype: Antigen specificity is unknown.

This TCR was sampled from a human donor in good health (CMV status not recorded). Some clones in this sample may be carry-over from other donors' samples. The chain is built from TRBV2 and TRBJ2-4; D is unresolved. The specimen sequenced was PBMCs. The CDR3 region is CASRIFITDIQYF. The CDR3, as DNA: TGTGCCAGCAGAATTTTCATTACGGACATTCAGTACTTC. Looking up the rest from reference TRBV2 and TRBJ2-4 gives the full variable domain: EPEVTQTPSHQVTQMGQEVILRCVPISNHLYFYWYRQILGQKVEFLVSFYNNEISEKSEIFDDQFSVERPDGSNFTLKIRSTKLEDSAMYFCASRIFITDIQYFGAGTRLSVL.